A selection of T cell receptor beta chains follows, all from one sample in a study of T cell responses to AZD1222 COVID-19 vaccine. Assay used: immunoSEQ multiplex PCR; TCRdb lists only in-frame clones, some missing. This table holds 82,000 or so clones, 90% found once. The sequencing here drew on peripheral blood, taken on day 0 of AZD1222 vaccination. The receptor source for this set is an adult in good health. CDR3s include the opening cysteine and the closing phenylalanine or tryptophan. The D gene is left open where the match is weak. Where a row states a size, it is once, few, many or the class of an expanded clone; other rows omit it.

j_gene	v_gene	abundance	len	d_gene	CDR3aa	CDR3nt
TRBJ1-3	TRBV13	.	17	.	CASSLGLRGAPGNTIYF	TGTGCCAGCAGCTTAGGTTTACGGGGGGCGCCTGGAAACACCATATATTTT
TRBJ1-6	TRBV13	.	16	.	CASSLERSSYNSPLHF	TGTGCCAGCAGCTTAGAGCGAAGCTCCTATAATTCACCCCTCCACTTT
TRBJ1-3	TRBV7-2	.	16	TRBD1	CASRDPGQGAGNTIYF	TGTGCCAGCAGGGACCCGGGACAGGGGGCTGGAAACACCATATATTTT
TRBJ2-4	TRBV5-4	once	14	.	CASSLTGAKNIQYF	TGTGCCAGCAGCTTGACAGGAGCCAAAAACATTCAGTACTTC
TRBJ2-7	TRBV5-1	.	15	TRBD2	CASNLLARSSYEQYF	TGCGCCAGCAACCTACTAGCGCGGAGCTCCTACGAGCAGTACTTC
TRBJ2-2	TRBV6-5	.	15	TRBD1	CASSYPGTATGELFF	TGTGCCAGCAGTTACCCCGGGACAGCCACCGGGGAGCTGTTTTTT
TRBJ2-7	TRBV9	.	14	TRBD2	CASSRGGTTYEQYF	TGTGCCAGCAGCCGCGGGGGGACTACCTACGAGCAGTACTTC
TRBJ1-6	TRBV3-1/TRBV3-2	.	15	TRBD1	CASGFRDRVSSPLHF	TGTGCCAGCGGATTCCGGGACAGGGTATCTTCACCCCTCCACTTT
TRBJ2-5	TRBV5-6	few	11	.	CASRSKGTQYF	TGTGCCAGCAGAAGCAAGGGGACCCAGTACTTC
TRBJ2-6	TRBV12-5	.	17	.	CASGPGEGASGANVLTF	TGTGCTAGTGGTCCTGGGGAGGGGGCGTCTGGGGCCAACGTCCTGACTTTC
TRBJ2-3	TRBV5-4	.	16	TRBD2	CASSSQRLAVGDTQYF	TGTGCCAGCAGCTCCCAGCGACTAGCGGTGGGAGATACGCAGTATTTT
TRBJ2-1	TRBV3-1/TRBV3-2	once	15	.	CASSRPGSSYNEQFF	TGTGCCAGCAGCCGACCTGGCAGCTCCTACAATGAGCAGTTCTTC
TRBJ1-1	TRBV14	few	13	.	CASSSDPSGQAFF	TGTGCCAGCAGCTCCGACCCGTCCGGACAAGCTTTCTTT
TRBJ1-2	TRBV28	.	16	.	CASSLVGLGLGNGYTF	TGTGCCAGCAGTTTAGTTGGGTTGGGGCTTGGAAATGGCTACACCTTC
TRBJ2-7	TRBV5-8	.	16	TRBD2	CASSSTFSGGSYEQYF	TGTGCCAGCAGCTCAACCTTTAGCGGGGGCTCCTACGAGCAGTACTTC
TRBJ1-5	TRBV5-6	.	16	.	CASSFWPIQGSQPQHF	TGTGCCAGCAGCTTTTGGCCCATTCAGGGGAGTCAGCCCCAGCATTTT
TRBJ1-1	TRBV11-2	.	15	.	CASSPAGTPNTEAFF	TGTGCCAGCAGCCCCGCCGGGACGCCGAACACTGAAGCTTTCTTT
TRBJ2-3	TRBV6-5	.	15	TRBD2	CASTTGTSGTDTQYF	TGTGCCAGCACAACCGGGACTAGCGGCACAGATACGCAGTATTTT
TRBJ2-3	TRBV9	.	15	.	CASSVEKGLTDTQYF	TGTGCCAGCAGCGTAGAAAAGGGGCTCACAGATACGCAGTATTTT
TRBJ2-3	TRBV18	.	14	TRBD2	CASCLAGGPDTQYF	TGTGCCAGCTGTTTAGCGGGGGGGCCAGATACGCAGTATTTT
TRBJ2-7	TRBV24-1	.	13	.	CATSEGGVYEQYF	TGTGCCACCAGTGAGGGCGGCGTTTACGAGCAGTACTTC
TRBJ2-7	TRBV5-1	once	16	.	CASTQRRGSSSYEQYF	TGCGCCAGCACCCAGAGGAGGGGGTCGAGCTCCTACGAGCAGTACTTC
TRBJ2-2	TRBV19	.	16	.	CASTPAGHRNTGELFF	TGTGCCAGTACCCCAGCGGGACATAGGAACACCGGGGAGCTGTTTTTT
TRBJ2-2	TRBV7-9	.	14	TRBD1	CASSLDRATGELFF	TGTGCCAGCAGCCTGGACAGGGCAACCGGGGAGCTGTTTTTT
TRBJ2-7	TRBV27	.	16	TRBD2	CASSLRTSGGAWEQYF	TGTGCCAGCAGTTTAAGGACTAGCGGGGGGGCCTGGGAGCAGTACTTC
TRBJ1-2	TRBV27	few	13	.	CASSLGGYYGYTF	TGTGCCAGCAGTTTAGGGGGCTACTATGGCTACACCTTC
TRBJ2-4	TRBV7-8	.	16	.	CASSLEVLLAKNIQYF	TGTGCCAGCAGCTTAGAGGTCCTACTAGCCAAAAACATTCAGTACTTC
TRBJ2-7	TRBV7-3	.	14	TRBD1	CASSSDRFSDEQYF	TGTGCCAGCAGCTCGGACAGGTTTAGCGACGAGCAGTACTTC
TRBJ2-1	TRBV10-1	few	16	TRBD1	CASSEVDRGLGKGQFF	TGCGCCAGCAGTGAGGTCGACAGGGGGCTAGGAAAGGGGCAGTTCTTC
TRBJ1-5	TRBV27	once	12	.	CASSSGNQPQHF	TGTGCCAGCAGTTCGGGAAATCAGCCCCAGCATTTT
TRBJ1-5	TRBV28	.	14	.	CASSSGTRYQPQHF	TGTGCCAGCAGTTCGGGGACAAGGTATCAGCCCCAGCATTTT
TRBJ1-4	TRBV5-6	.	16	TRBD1	CASSSYGRDRDEKLFF	TGTGCCAGCAGCTCGTACGGCCGGGACAGAGATGAAAAACTGTTTTTT
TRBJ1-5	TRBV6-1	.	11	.	CASSWERSQHF	TGTGCCAGCAGTTGGGAGAGGTCCCAGCATTTT
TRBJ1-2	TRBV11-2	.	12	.	CASSLEGTGYTF	TGTGCCAGCAGCTTAGAGGGCACCGGCTACACCTTC
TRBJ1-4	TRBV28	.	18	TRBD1	CASSSHLRDRISERKLFF	TGTGCCAGCAGTTCACACCTCCGGGACAGGATTTCGGAGAGGAAACTGTTTTTT
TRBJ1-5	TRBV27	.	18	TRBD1	CASSLYHPTGGWDQPQHF	TGTGCCAGCAGTTTATACCACCCTACAGGGGGCTGGGATCAGCCCCAGCATTTT
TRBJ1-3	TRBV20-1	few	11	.	CSAPTGNTIYF	TGCAGTGCTCCTACGGGAAACACCATATATTTT
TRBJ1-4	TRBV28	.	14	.	CASSTGRGVGKLFF	TGTGCCAGCAGTACGGGACGGGGAGTAGGAAAACTGTTTTTT
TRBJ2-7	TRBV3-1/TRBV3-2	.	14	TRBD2	CASSQRGGPYEQYF	TGTGCCAGCAGCCAACGGGGGGGGCCCTACGAGCAGTACTTC
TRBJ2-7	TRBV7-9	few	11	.	CASSSGGRQYF	TGTGCCAGCAGCTCTGGGGGGCGGCAGTACTTC
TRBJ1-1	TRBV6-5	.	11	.	CASSYGTEAFF	TGTGCCAGCAGTTACGGGACTGAAGCTTTCTTT
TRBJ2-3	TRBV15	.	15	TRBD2	CATQGTSGGTDTQYF	TGTGCCACCCAGGGGACTAGCGGGGGAACAGATACGCAGTATTTT
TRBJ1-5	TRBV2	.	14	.	CASIAGEGNQPQHF	TGTGCCAGCATAGCCGGAGAGGGCAATCAGCCCCAGCATTTT
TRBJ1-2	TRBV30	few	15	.	CAWSVPGPGNYGYTF	TGTGCCTGGAGTGTACCCGGGCCAGGCAACTATGGCTACACCTTC
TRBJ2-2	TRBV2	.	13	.	CASRQGDIGELFF	TGTGCCAGCAGACAGGGAGATATCGGGGAGCTGTTTTTT
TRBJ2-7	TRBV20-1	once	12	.	CSASRGAREQYF	TGCAGTGCTAGTCGGGGGGCACGGGAGCAGTACTTC